The following is a T cell receptor beta chain sequence with its context. V was pared by 7 bases and J by 8 bases, with 7 bases of the junction left unmatched. This CDR3 has 14 amino acids. Germline values: CDR1 MNHEY, CDR2 SVGAGI. This record belongs to a study of shared clonotypes between healthy human individuals. Across the study: Donor ages ranged 18 to 49 years: two women, a few men.

The protocol was immunoSEQ multiplex PCR, while the TCRdb copy is restricted to in-frame clones and leaves out a portion. The sample has roughly 2,000,000 clones, over 85% seen once. It was CD45RO-negative cells, positively selected for CCR7, that made up naive CD8 cells, with terminally differentiated effector memory CD45RA+ cells excluded. This chain connects TRBV6-5 to TRBJ2-1; 11 bases line up with TRBD1. The receptor comes from a man younger than 30 in good health. The sequencing input was naive CD8+ T cells sorted from blood. In DNA, the CDR3 is TGTGCCAGCACCCGGGACAGGGGGATTGATGAGCAGTTCTTC. Amino acids: CASTRDRGIDEQFF.